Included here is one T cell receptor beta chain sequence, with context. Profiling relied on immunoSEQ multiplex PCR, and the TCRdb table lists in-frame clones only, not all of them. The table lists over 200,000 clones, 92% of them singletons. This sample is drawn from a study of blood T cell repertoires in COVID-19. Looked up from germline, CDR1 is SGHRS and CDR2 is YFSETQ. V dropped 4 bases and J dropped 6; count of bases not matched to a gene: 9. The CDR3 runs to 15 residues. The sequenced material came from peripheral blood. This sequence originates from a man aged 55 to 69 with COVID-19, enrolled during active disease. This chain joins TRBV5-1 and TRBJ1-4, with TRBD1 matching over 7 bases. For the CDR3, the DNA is TGCGCCAGCAGCGCAACAGGGGCGGGTGATGAAAAACTGTTTTTT. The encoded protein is CASSATGAGDEKLFF.